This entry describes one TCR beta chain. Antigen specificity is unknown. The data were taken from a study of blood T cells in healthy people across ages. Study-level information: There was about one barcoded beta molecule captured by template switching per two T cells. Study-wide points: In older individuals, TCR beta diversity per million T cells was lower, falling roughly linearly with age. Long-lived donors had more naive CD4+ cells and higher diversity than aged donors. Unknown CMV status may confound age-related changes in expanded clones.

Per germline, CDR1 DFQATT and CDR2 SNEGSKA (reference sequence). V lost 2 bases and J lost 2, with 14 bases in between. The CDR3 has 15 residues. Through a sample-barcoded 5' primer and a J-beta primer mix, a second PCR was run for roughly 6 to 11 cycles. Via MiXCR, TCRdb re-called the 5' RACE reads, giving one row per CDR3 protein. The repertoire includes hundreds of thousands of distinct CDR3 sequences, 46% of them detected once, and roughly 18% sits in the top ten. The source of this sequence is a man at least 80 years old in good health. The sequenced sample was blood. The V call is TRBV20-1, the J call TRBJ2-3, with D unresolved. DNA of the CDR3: TGCAGTGCTAGAACCCCCACCGAAACCACAGATACGCAGTATTTT. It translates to CSARTPTETTDTQYF.